Only a few counts were recorded for the clone carrying this T cell receptor (beta chain). As yet, its antigen is unknown. The source of the sample is a study of CD8 T cells in ankylosing spondylitis. Study-wide findings and caveats: Among TCR beta sequences, a motif of several highly homologous variants appeared characteristic of ankylosing spondylitis blood.

One entry per CDR3 protein, called by TCRdb with MiXCR from the 5' RACE reads. Of around 450,000 distinct CDR3 sequences in the sample, roughly 27% were seen once. V lost 6 bases and J 0 bases, leaving 6 bases between the germline ends. This CDR3 has 13 amino acids. Germline loops: CDR1 ENHRY, CDR2 SYGVKD. The clonotype comes from a male donor with ankylosing spondylitis. The chain is built from TRBV10-3 and TRBJ1-3; D is undetermined. The source material was blood, either unsorted or a sorted T cell fraction (not recorded which). The DNA of the CDR3 is TGTGCCATCAGACAAAACTCTGGAAACACCATATATTTT. Translating it yields CAIRQNSGNTIYF.